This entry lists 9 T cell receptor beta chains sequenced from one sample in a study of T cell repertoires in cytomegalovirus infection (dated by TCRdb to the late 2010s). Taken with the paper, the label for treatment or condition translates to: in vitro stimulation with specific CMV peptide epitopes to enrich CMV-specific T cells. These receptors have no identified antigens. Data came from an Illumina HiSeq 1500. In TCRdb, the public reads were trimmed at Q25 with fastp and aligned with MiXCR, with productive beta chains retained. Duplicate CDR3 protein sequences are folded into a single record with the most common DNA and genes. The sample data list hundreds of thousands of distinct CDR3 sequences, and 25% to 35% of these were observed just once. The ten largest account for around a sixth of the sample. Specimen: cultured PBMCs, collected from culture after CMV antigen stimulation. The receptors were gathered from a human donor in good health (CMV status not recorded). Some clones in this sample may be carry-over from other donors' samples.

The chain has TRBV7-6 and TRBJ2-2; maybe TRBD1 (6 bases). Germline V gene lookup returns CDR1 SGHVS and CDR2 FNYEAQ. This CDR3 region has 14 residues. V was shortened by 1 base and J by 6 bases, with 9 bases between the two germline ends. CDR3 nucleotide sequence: TGTGCCAGCAGCTTAGAGGGGGACGCCGGGGAGCTGTTTTTT. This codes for CASSLEGDAGELFF.

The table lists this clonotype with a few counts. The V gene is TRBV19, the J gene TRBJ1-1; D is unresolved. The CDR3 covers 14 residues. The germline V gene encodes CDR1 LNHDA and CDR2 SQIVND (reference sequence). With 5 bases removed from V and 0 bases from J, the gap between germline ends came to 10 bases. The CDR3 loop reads CASSGLRVNTEAFF. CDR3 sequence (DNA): TGTGCCAGTAGTGGACTGCGTGTGAACACTGAAGCTTTCTTT. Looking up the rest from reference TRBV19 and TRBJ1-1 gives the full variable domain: DGGITQSPKYLFRKEGQNVTLSCEQNLNHDAMYWYRQDPGQGLRLIYYSQIVNDFQKGDIAEGYSVSREKKESFPLTVTSAQKNPTAFYLCASSGLRVNTEAFFGQGTRLTVV.

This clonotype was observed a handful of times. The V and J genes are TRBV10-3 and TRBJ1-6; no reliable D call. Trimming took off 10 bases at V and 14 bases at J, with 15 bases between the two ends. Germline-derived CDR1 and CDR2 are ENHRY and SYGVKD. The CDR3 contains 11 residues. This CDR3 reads CATGPQDSLHF. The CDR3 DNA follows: TGTGCCACCGGCCCTCAGGACTCCCTCCACTTT.

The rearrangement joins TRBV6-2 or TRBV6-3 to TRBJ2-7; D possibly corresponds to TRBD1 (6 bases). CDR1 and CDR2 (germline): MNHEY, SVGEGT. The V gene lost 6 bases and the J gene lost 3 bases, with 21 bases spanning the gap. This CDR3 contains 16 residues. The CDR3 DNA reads TGTGCCAGCAGCGACAGGTCCGGGACAAACCACTACGAGCAGTACGTC. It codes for CASSDRSGTNHYEQYV.

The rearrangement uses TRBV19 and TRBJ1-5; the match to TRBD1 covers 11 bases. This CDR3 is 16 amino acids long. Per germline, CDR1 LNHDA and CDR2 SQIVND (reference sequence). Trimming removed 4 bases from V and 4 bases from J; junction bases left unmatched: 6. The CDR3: CASSTMGQGENQPQHF. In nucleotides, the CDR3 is TGTGCCAGTAGTACGATGGGACAGGGGGAAAATCAGCCCCAGCATTTT.

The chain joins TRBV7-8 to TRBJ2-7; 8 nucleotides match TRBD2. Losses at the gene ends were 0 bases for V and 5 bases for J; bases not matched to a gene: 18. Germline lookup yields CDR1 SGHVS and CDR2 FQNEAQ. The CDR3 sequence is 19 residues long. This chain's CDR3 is CASSLARRVLAGPGDEQYV. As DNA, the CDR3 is TGTGCCAGCAGCTTAGCGCGACGGGTCCTAGCGGGCCCGGGGGACGAGCAGTACGTC.

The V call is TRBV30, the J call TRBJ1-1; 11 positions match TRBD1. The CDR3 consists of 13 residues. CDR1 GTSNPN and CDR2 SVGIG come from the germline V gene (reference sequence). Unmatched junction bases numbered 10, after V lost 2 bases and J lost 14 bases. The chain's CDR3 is CAWSRTGGISSFF. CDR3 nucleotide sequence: TGTGCCTGGAGTCGGACAGGGGGCATTAGTTCGTTCTTT.

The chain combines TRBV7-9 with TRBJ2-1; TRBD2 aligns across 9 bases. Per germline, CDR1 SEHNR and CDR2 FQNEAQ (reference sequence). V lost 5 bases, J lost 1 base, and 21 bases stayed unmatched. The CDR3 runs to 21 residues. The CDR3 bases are TGTGCCAGCAGCAGGACAGCTGGGTCGGGACTAGCCCCCGGATCCTACAATGAGCAGTTCTTC. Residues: CASSRTAGSGLAPGSYNEQFF.

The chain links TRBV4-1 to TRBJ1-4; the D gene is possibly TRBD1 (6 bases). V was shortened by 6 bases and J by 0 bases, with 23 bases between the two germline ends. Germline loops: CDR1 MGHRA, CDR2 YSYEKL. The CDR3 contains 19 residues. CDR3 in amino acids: CASSAKTRGRLATNEKLFF. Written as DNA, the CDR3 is TGCGCCAGCAGTGCAAAGACCCGGGGGCGACTAGCAACTAATGAAAAACTGTTTTTT.